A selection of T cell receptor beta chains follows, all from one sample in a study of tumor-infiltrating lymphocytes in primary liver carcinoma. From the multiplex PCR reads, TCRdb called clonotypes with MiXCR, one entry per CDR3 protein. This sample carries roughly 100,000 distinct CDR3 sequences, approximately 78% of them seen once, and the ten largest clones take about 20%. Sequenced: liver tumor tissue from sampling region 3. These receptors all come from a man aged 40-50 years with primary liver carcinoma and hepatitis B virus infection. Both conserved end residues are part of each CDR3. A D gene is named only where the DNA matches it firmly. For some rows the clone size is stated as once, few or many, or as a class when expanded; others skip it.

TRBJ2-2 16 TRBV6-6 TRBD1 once CASSLLGQGGTGELFF TGTGCCAGCAGTTTGCTGGGACAGGGGGGAACCGGGGAGCTATTTTTT
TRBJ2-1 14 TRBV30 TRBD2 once CAWSSGRSLNAQFF TGTGCCTGGAGTAGCGGGAGGTCGTTAAATGCACAGTTCTTC
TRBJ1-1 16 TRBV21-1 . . CASSKRTGLLGTEAFF TGTGCCAGCAGTAAGAGGACAGGGCTCCTGGGGACTGAAGCTTTCTTT
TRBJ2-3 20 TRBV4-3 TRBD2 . CASSQDVPSGTSGRADTHYF TGCGCAAGCAGCCAAGATGTTCCCTCCGGGACTAGCGGGAGAGCAGATACGCATTATTTC
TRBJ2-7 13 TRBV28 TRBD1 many CASRGTGASEQYF TGTGCCAGCAGGGGGACAGGGGCCTCGGAGCAGTACTTC
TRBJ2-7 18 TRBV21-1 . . CASSPPNLSGTGSYERYF TGTGCCAGCAGTCCACCGAATCTCTCAGGGACGGGCTCCTACGAGCGGTACTTC
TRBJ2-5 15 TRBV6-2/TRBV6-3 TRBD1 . CASSYTDRGMEAQYF TGTGCCAGCAGTTACACGGACAGGGGGATGGAGGCCCAGTACTTT
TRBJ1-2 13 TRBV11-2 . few CAGSLDRAGGYTF TGTGCTGGTAGCTTAGATCGTGCCGGTGGCTACACCTTC
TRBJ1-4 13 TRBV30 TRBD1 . CVWGSNTGVLLFF TGTGTCTGGGGTTCGAATACAGGGGTCTTACTGTTTTTT
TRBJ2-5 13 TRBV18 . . CASSLPGSETQYF TGTGCCAGCTCACTACCAGGGTCAGAGACCCAGTACTTC
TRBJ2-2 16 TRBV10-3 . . CTISVLWEANTGELFF TGTACCATCAGTGTATTGTGGGAGGCGAACACCGGGGAGCTGTTTTTT
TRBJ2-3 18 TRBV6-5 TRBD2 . CASKRWGGSWTSTDTQYF TGTGCCAGCAAACGATGGGGGGGTAGCTGGACTAGTACAGATACGCAGTATTTT
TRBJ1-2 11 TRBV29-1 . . CGGRQIDGYTF TGCGGAGGTCGACAGATCGATGGCTACACCTTC
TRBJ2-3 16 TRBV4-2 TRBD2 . CACSQDLGTRGGIQYF TGTGCCTGCAGCCAAGATTTGGGGACTAGGGGCGGTATACAGTATTTT
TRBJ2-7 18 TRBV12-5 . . CASGLPPSPGIEGCEQYF TGTGCTAGTGGTTTGCCCCCTAGCCCGGGCATAGAGGGGTGCGAGCAGTACTTC
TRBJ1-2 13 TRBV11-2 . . CTNNLFGFYGYTF TGTACCAACAACTTATTTGGTTTCTATGGCTACACCTTC
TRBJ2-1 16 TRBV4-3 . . CSSSQFPPSADNEQFF TGCTCCAGCAGCCAATTCCCCCCCTCGGCGGACAATGAGCAGTTTTTC
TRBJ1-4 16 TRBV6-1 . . CASSGAGLASYEKLFF TGCGCCAGCAGTGGAGCGGGTCTGGCATCTTATGAAAAACTGTTTTTT
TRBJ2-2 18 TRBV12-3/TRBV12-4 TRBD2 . CARREGLSGGQNTGELFF TGTGCCAGGAGGGAAGGACTATCGGGGGGTCAAAACACCGGGGAGCTGTTTTTT
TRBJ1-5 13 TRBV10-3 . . CAISEGPDEPQHF TGTGCCATCAGTGAAGGGCCCGATGAGCCCCAGCATTTT
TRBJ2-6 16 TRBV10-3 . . CVISVGRNSGANVPTF TGTGTCATCAGTGTCGGTCGGAACTCTGGGGCCAACGTCCCGACTTTC
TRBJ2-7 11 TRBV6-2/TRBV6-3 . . CASTDRREQYF TGTGCCAGCACCGACAGGCGTGAGCAGTACTTC
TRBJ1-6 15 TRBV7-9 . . CASRLGGVNNPPLHF TGTGCCAGCCGCTTGGGCGGGGTCAATAATCCACCCCTCCACTTT
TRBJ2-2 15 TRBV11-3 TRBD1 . CTSSLATGGTGELFF TGTACCAGCAGCTTAGCGACAGGGGGTACCGGGGAGCTGTTTTTT
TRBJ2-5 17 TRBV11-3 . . CASSLGVAPGIQETQYF TGTGCCAGCAGCTTAGGAGTAGCTCCGGGGATCCAAGAGACTCAGTACTTC
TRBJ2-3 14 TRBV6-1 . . CDSRWTDYTDTQYF TGTGACAGCAGGTGGACGGATTACACAGATACTCAGTATTTT
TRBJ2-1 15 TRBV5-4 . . CARSSAGQGNNEQFF TGTGCCAGGAGCTCGGCCGGGCAGGGTAACAATGAGCAGTTCTTC
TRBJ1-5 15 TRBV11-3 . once CVSNLDLGVAQPQHF TGTGTCAGCAATTTAGATCTGGGGGTGGCTCAGCCCCAGCATTTT
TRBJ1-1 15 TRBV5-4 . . CASSLGRPWDALAFF TGTGCCAGCAGTTTAGGTCGCCCCTGGGATGCCTTAGCTTTCTTT
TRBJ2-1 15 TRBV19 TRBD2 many CASSTALAAYNEQFF TGTGCCAGTAGTACCGCACTAGCGGCTTACAATGAGCAGTTCTTC
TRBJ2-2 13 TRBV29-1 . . CSVEISGAGELSF TGCAGCGTTGAGATATCAGGGGCCGGGGAGCTGTCTTTT
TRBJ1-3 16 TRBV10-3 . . CAINTLGHKKGNTIYF TGTGCCATCAATACCCTGGGACATAAGAAGGGAAACACCATATATTTT
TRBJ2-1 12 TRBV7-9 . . CSSYVAGYELFF TGTTCCAGCTATGTCGCGGGCTATGAGCTGTTCTTC
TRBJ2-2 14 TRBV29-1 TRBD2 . CSIVGLAGSWELFF TGCAGCATTGTAGGACTAGCGGGAAGCTGGGAGCTGTTTTTT
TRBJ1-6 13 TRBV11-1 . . CASSRTLVSRLHF TGTGCCAGCAGCCGGACACTAGTTTCGCGCCTCCACTTT
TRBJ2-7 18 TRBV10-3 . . CAISESLQPVRRANEQYF TGTGCCATCAGTGAGTCGCTCCAGCCGGTCCGTAGAGCCAACGAGCAGTACTTC
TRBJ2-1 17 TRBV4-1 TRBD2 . CASSPGGVAGGRNEQFF TGCGCCAGCAGTCCCGGAGGGGTAGCGGGAGGGCGTAATGAGCAGTTCTTC
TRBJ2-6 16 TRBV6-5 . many CASSYSSGSGANVLTF TGTGCCAGCAGTTACTCTAGCGGCTCTGGGGCCAACGTCCTGACTTTC
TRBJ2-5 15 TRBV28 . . CASSSNTKVGETHYF TGTGCCAGCAGTTCGAACACAAAAGTAGGAGAGACCCACTACTTC
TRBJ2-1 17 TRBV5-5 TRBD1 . CVRSLHVDRGLGNEQFF TGTGTCCGCAGCTTACACGTGGACAGGGGCCTTGGTAATGAGCAGTTCTTC
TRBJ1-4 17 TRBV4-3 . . CAISQNLTGGGFEKLFF TGCGCCATCAGCCAAAACCTCACGGGGGGCGGGTTCGAAAAACTGTTTTTT
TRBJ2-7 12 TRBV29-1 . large CSAGWGNHEQYF TGCAGCGCGGGTTGGGGTAATCACGAGCAGTACTTC
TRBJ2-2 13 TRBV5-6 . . CASSFANTGELLF TGTGCCAGTAGCTTCGCGAACACCGGGGAGCTGCTTTTT
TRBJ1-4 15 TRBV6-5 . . CASTSAAGTNETLFF TGTGCCAGCACTTCCGCAGCGGGCACTAATGAAACACTGTTTTTT
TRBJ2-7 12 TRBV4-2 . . CASNQDPNEQYF TGTGCCAGCAACCAAGATCCGAACGAACAGTACTTC
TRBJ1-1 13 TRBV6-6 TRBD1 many CASLTGVNTEAFF TGTGCCAGCCTGACAGGGGTCAACACTGAAGCTTTCTTT
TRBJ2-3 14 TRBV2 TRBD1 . CACRLDRGTDTQYF TGTGCCTGCAGACTGGACAGGGGCACAGATACGCAGTATTTT
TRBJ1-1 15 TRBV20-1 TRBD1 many CSAREGGTGIYEAFF TGCAGTGCTAGAGAGGGAGGGACAGGAATCTATGAAGCTTTCTTT
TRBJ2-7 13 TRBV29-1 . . CSVVRNSSYEQYF TGCAGCGTTGTTCGGAACAGCTCCTACGAGCAGTACTTC
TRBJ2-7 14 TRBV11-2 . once CASTRGRSTYEQYF TGTGCCAGCACACGTGGGAGATCCACCTACGAGCAGTACTTC
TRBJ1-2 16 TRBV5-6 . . CASSSRERIVNYGYAF TGTGCCAGCAGCTCCCGCGAGAGGATCGTCAACTATGGCTACGCGTTC
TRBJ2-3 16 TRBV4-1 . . CASSQTGAGSTDMQYF TGTGCCAGCAGCCAGACGGGGGCTGGCAGCACAGATATGCAGTATTTT
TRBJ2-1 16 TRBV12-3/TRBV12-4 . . CASNPRTEALYNEQFF TGTGCCAGCAATCCCAGGACAGAGGCGCTCTACAATGAGCAGTTCTTC